Presented here are 28 T cell receptor beta chains from one specimen sequenced in a study of shared clonotypes between healthy human individuals. Method: immunoSEQ multiplex PCR; TCRdb's copy keeps in-frame clones and lacks some. The sample shows hundreds of thousands of clones, about 96% of them seen only once. Naive CD8 cells, CD45RO-negative and positively selected for CCR7, excluded terminally differentiated effector memory CD45RA+ cells. The source material was naive CD8+ T cells sorted from blood. These receptors came from a woman aged 30 to 39 in good health.

The rearrangement uses TRBV10-3 and TRBJ2-5, with a weak D call TRBD2 (5 bases). The end of the DNA fits TRBJ2-7 better, so the J call may be wrong. The germline gives CDR1 ENHRY, CDR2 SYGVKD. CDR3 length: 15 amino acids. The CDR3 nucleotides are TGTGCCATCAGCGAGGGAGCAGCGGACTCCTACGAGCAGTACTTC. Protein: CAISEGAADSYEQYF.

This chain links TRBV19 with TRBJ2-1; 8 bases agree with TRBD1. Trimming removed 3 bases from V and 9 bases from J; junction bases left unmatched: 13. The germline V gene has CDR1 LNHDA and CDR2 SQIVND (reference sequence). There are 16 residues in the CDR3. The DNA for the CDR3 is TGTGCCAGTAGTATGGACAGGGAAGGGAAAGAGGGTGAGCAGTTCTTC. Translation gives CASSMDREGKEGEQFF.

In DNA, the CDR3 is TGTGCCAGCAGTGCACTTGACAGGGAGGATCGGTATACGCAGTATTTT. Protein sequence: CASSALDREDRYTQYF. This chain uses TRBV2 with TRBJ2-3; perhaps TRBD1 as D (7 bases). This CDR3 has 16 residues. Trimming left V 4 bases short and J 7 bases short, with 21 bases between. Germline V CDR1 and CDR2: SNHLY, FYNNEI.

The genes are TRBV6-1 and TRBJ2-1; 7 nucleotides align to TRBD2. This CDR3 comprises 14 residues. The V gene's germline CDR1 is MNHNS and CDR2 SASEGT. Trimming at V came to 8 bases and at J to 7 bases, leaving 11 bases not matched to a gene. CDR3 amino acids: CASLPREWENEQFF. The DNA of the CDR3 is TGTGCCAGCCTCCCGCGGGAGTGGGAAAATGAGCAGTTCTTC.

The chain recombines TRBV4-1 with TRBJ1-4, with D uncertain. V was pared by 3 bases and J by 14 bases, with 13 bases between. This CDR3 spans 12 amino acids. Germline V gene sequence: CDR1 MGHRA, CDR2 YSYEKL. The CDR3 region is CASSHDGGRLFF. CDR3 coding DNA: TGCGCCAGCAGCCATGATGGAGGTAGGCTGTTTTTT.

On this clone: Other nucleotide sequences in the sample specify the same CDR3. DNA for the CDR3: TGTGCCAGCAGTTTTGGCCTTACCTACGAGCAGTACTTC. This sequence encodes CASSFGLTYEQYF. The chain couples TRBV27 to TRBJ2-7; D unresolved. The CDR3 loop spans 13 amino acids. Trimming took off 3 bases at V and 2 bases at J, with 8 bases between the two ends. Germline V gene data show CDR1 as MNHEY and CDR2 as SMNVEV (reference sequence).

This chain links TRBV28 with TRBJ2-7; D call uncertain. V lost 5 bases and J lost 0, with 17 bases in between. Germline lookup yields CDR1 MDHEN and CDR2 SYDVKM. The CDR3 is made up of 16 amino acids. CDR3 in DNA: TGTGCCAGCAGTCTGAACCGATCTCTGGGCTCCTACGAGCAGTACTTC. It encodes CASSLNRSLGSYEQYF.

The chain is built from TRBV7-8 and TRBJ2-5; 9 bases line up with TRBD2. The V gene's germline CDR1 is SGHVS and CDR2 FQNEAQ. The trim removed 1 base at V and 4 bases at J, leaving 4 bases unmatched. The CDR3 covers 15 residues. The CDR3 nucleotides read TGTGCCAGCAGCTTAGAGAGAGCGGGAGGAGAGACCCAGTACTTC. Translating gives CASSLERAGGETQYF.

The rearrangement joins TRBV29-1 to TRBJ2-7, with 11 bases lining up with TRBD1. CDR1 is SQVTM, CDR2 ANQGSEA, per germline. The junction had 8 bases not matched to a gene; V was cut back by 6 bases and J by 7 bases. The length of the CDR3 is 13 residues. The CDR3 reads CSVIGQGAEEQYF. The CDR3 region has the DNA TGCAGCGTGATCGGACAGGGGGCGGAGGAGCAGTACTTC.

The chain employs TRBV5-1 and TRBJ2-5, with 7 bases that match TRBD1. The DNA end is a closer match to TRBJ2-7, so the J assignment may be wrong. Germline CDR1 reads SGHRS; CDR2 reads YFSETQ. CDR3 length: 14 amino acids. Here the CDR3 DNA reads TGCGCCAGCAGCCCGAGGGACAGCAGCTACGAGCAGTACTTC. As protein: CASSPRDSSYEQYF.

This rearrangement joins TRBV5-4 to TRBJ2-7; 7 bases line up with TRBD2. The CDR3 extends over 17 amino acids. J gave up 3 bases and V 4 bases, and 16 bases lay outside the gene matches. Per germline, CDR1 SGHNT and CDR2 YYREEE (reference sequence). The CDR3 DNA reads TGTGCCAGCAGCGCGGTCCCTATGGTAGCTAGCGGCTACGAGCAGTACTTC. Translation gives CASSAVPMVASGYEQYF.

V gene TRBV27 combines with J gene TRBJ2-7; 11 bases agree with TRBD2. The germline V gene encodes CDR1 MNHEY and CDR2 SMNVEV (reference sequence). The CDR3 runs 14 residues. Trimming removed 5 bases from V and 6 bases from J; junction bases left unmatched: 6. The CDR3 is CASSPLAGGFEQYF. CDR3 in DNA: TGTGCCAGCAGTCCCCTAGCGGGAGGATTCGAGCAGTACTTC.

This sequence joins TRBV9 and TRBJ2-3, with D unresolved. CDR1 and CDR2 from the germline V gene are SGDLS and YYNGEE. Between the trimmed V and J ends, which lost 0 bases and 0 bases, there was a span of 8 bases. This CDR3 is 15 amino acids long. This CDR3 reads CASSVGSDSTDTQYF. DNA for the CDR3: TGTGCCAGCAGCGTAGGAAGTGACAGCACAGATACGCAGTATTTT.

The chain combines TRBV11-3 with TRBJ2-7; D is ambiguous. Trimming shortened V by 1 base and J by 7 bases, and 11 bases separated the two germline ends. This CDR3 contains 13 residues. The germline gives CDR1 SGHNT, CDR2 YENEEA. CDR3 in DNA: TGTGCCAGCAGCTTAGGGCCCCTTCAGGAGCAGTACTTC. It yields the protein CASSLGPLQEQYF.

The rearrangement links TRBV4-1 to TRBJ2-2; maybe TRBD1 (5 bases). The CDR3 is made up of 16 amino acids. The germline V gene has CDR1 MGHRA and CDR2 YSYEKL. The ends were cut back, 4 bases at V and 0 bases at J, with 12 bases in the middle. The CDR3 region is CASSPRGYPNTGELFF. In DNA form, the CDR3 reads TGCGCCAGCAGCCCAAGGGGCTACCCGAACACCGGGGAGCTGTTTTTT.

This clone was picked up one time. Distinct nucleotide sequences in the sample also encode this CDR3. The rearrangement joins TRBV7-9 to TRBJ2-7, with TRBD2 as a possible D gene (5 bases). The CDR3 has 14 amino acids. CDR1 is SEHNR and CDR2 is FQNEAQ in the germline V gene (reference sequence). V was pared by 1 base and J by 0 bases, with 7 bases between. DNA of the CDR3: TGTGCCAGCAGCTTAGGCGGACTCTCCTACGAGCAGTACTTC. It codes for CASSLGGLSYEQYF.

This chain uses TRBV5-1 with TRBJ2-3; TRBD2 matches at 10 bases. The CDR3 is 19 residues long. V was clipped by 4 bases and J by 2 bases; unmatched bases: 16. Germline V gene lookup returns CDR1 SGHRS and CDR2 YFSETQ. The CDR3 here is CASSQRTSGGLSVTDTQYF. CDR3 in DNA: TGCGCCAGCAGCCAAAGGACTAGCGGAGGCCTTTCGGTCACAGATACGCAGTATTTT.

The rearrangement uses TRBV4-1 and TRBJ2-3; 10 bases fit TRBD2. The CDR3 is 19 residues long. V shed 0 bases, J shed 2 bases, and the junction held 11 bases outside the gene matches. Germline CDR1 and CDR2: MGHRA and YSYEKL. The CDR3 loop is CASSQDQAGGPLLTDTQYF. The DNA of the CDR3 is TGCGCCAGCAGCCAAGATCAAGCGGGAGGGCCCCTACTCACAGATACGCAGTATTTT.

This clone appeared a single time. The rearrangement uses TRBV27 and TRBJ1-1; 8 bases are a match to TRBD1. Trimming at V came to 3 bases and at J to 4 bases, leaving 4 bases not matched to a gene. Germline CDR1 and CDR2: MNHEY and SMNVEV (reference sequence). The CDR3 loop spans 14 amino acids. This CDR3 reads CASSLGGTGTEAFF. CDR3 nucleotides: TGTGCCAGCAGTTTGGGGGGGACAGGCACTGAAGCTTTCTTT.

The rearrangement uses TRBV13 and TRBJ2-2; 10 positions match TRBD2. Losses at the gene ends were 7 bases for V and 0 bases for J; bases not matched to a gene: 11. CDR3 length: 18 residues. Per germline, CDR1 PRHDT and CDR2 FYEKMQ (reference sequence). The DNA of the CDR3 is TGTGCCAGCAACCCAGGCGGTAGCGGGGGGACGAACACCGGGGAGCTGTTTTTT. This encodes CASNPGGSGGTNTGELFF.

V is TRBV27 and J is TRBJ2-7; D gene unclear. Trimming left V 2 bases short and J 3 bases short, with 8 bases between. The CDR3 has 13 residues. Germline V lookup: CDR1 MNHEY, CDR2 SMNVEV (reference sequence). CDR3 residues: CASSLIPHYEQYF. The CDR3 DNA reads TGTGCCAGCAGTTTAATTCCCCACTACGAGCAGTACTTC.

This clone appeared a single time. V usage is TRBV6-1 and J usage is TRBJ2-5; perhaps TRBD2 as D (6 bases). V lost 6 bases, J lost 2 bases, and 10 bases lay in between. The germline V gene has CDR1 MNHNS and CDR2 SASEGT. The CDR3 spans 13 residues. CDR3 amino acids: CASRSGVQETQYF. The CDR3 DNA sequence: TGTGCCAGCAGGTCGGGGGTGCAAGAGACCCAGTACTTC.

The V and J genes are TRBV9 and TRBJ2-5; 9 bases map to TRBD2. Germline CDR1 reads SGDLS; CDR2 reads YYNGEE. This CDR3 comprises 15 residues. With V trimmed by 4 bases and J by 1 base, 5 bases remained unmatched. DNA for the CDR3: TGTGCCAGCAGCCGGCTAGCGGGACTCCAAGAGACCCAGTACTTC. Translating gives CASSRLAGLQETQYF.

The gene calls are TRBV27 and TRBJ2-5; D is uncertain. Germline V gene sequence: CDR1 MNHEY, CDR2 SMNVEV (reference sequence). The V end was cut by 3 bases, the J end by 1 base, with 6 bases between. The CDR3 sequence is 13 residues long. CDR3 residues: CASSLNGQETQYF. The CDR3 coding sequence is TGTGCCAGCAGTTTGAACGGCCAAGAGACCCAGTACTTC.

V and J are TRBV10-3 and TRBJ1-1, with a possible D match to TRBD1 (5 bases). The germline V gene encodes CDR1 ENHRY and CDR2 SYGVKD. The V end lost 3 bases, the J end lost 5 bases, and 16 bases lay between the germline ends. This CDR3 has 15 amino acids. The CDR3 loop reads CAISDSGRAATEAFF. The CDR3 bases are TGTGCCATCAGTGATTCAGGGAGGGCGGCTACTGAAGCTTTCTTT.

This clone has a single count. The V call is TRBV10-3, the J call TRBJ2-3; 13 bases align to TRBD2. CDR1 is ENHRY and CDR2 is SYGVKD in the germline V gene. Trimming took 3 bases from V and 4 from J; bases not matched to a gene: 10. The CDR3 runs 18 residues. The CDR3 DNA is TGTGCCATCAGTGAAGGACTAGCGGGAGTTGGCACATCAGATACGCAGTATTTT. Its protein is CAISEGLAGVGTSDTQYF.

The J gene is TRBJ2-2, the V gene TRBV5-1, with a possible D match to TRBD1 (5 bases). This CDR3 contains 15 residues. The germline V gene encodes CDR1 SGHRS and CDR2 YFSETQ. The CDR3: CDTSIRGSVPGELFF. The CDR3 DNA reads as TGCGACACCAGCATTAGGGGATCCGTGCCCGGGGAGCTGTTTTTT.

This chain links TRBV2 with TRBJ2-7, with D perhaps TRBD1 (6 bases). Trimming stripped 8 bases from V and 5 bases from J, with 10 bases between. The CDR3 is 11 residues long. Germline V CDR1 and CDR2: SNHLY, FYNNEI. In DNA form, the CDR3 reads TGTGCCAGCGGGGGCCAGAACGAGCAGTACTTC. This codes for CASGGQNEQYF.